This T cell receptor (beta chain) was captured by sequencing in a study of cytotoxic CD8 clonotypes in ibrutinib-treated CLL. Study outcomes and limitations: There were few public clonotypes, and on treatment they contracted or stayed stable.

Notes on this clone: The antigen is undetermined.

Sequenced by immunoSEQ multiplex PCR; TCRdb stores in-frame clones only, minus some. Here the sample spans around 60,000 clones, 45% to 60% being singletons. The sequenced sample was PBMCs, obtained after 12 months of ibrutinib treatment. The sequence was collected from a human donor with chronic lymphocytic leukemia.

DNA of the CDR3: TGTGCCAGCAGCCCCTCGGGAGCTAGCGGGAGGGGAGCAGATACGCAGTATTTT. It specifies CASSPSGASGRGADTQYF. The chain joins TRBV7-8 to TRBJ2-3, with 12 bases aligning to TRBD2. The V and J ends lost 5 bases and 4 bases, in that order; junction bases with no gene match: 13. Per germline, CDR1 SGHVS and CDR2 FQNEAQ. CDR3 length: 18 residues. The full variable domain, its missing parts supplied by reference TRBV7-8 and TRBJ2-3, is GAGVSQSPRYKVAKRGQDVALRCDPISGHVSLFWYQQALGQGPEFLTYFQNEAQLDKSGLPSDRFFAERPEGSVSTLKIQRTQQEDSAVYLCASSPSGASGRGADTQYFGPGTRLTVL.